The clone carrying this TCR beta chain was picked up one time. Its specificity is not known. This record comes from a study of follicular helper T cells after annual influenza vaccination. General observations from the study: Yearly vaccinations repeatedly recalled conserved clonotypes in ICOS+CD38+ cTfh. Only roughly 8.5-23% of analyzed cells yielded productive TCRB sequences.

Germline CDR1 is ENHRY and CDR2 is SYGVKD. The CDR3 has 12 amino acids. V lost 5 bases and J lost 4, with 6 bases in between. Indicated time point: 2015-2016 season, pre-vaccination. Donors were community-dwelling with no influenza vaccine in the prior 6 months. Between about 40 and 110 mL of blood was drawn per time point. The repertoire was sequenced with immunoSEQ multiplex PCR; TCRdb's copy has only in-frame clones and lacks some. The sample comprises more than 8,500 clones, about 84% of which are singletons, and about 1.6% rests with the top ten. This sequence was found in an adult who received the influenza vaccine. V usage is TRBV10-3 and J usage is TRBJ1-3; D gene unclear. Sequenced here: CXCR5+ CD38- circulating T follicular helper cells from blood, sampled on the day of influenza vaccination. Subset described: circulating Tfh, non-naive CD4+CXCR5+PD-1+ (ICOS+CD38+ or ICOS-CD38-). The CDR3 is CAISPSGNTIYF. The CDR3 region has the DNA TGTGCCATCAGTCCAAGCGGAAACACCATATATTTT.